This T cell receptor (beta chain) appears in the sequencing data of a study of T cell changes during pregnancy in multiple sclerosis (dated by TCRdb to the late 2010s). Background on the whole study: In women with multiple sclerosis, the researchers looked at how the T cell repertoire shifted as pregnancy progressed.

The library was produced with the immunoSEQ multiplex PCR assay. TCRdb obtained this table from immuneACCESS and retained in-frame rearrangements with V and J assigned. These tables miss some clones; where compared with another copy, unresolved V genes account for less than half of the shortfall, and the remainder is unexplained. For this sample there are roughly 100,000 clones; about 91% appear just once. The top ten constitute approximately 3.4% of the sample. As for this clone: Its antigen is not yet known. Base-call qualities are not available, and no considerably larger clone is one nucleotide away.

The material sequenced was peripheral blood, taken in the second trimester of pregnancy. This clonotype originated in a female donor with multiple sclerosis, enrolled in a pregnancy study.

Here is the DNA: TGTGCCAGTAGTATAGTACAGACGAACACCGGGGAGCTGTTTTTT. This gives the protein CASSIVQTNTGELFF. The chain joins TRBV19 to TRBJ2-2; too little of a D gene remains to name it. Including cysteine and phenylalanine, the CDR3 has 15 amino acids. Only the CDR3 portion is preserved as DNA: 45 bases, with reading frame beginning at the first base. CDR1 and CDR2, per the germline V gene (reference sequence), are LNHDA and SQIVND. V drops 1 base and J drops 0 bases, leaving 6 bases in between. The CDR3 plus the reference TRBV19 and TRBJ2-2 genes for the other parts give the full variable domain: DGGITQSPKYLFRKEGQNVTLSCEQNLNHDAMYWYRQDPGQGLRLIYYSQIVNDFQKGDIAEGYSVSREKKESFPLTVTSAQKNPTAFYLCASSIVQTNTGELFFGEGSRLTVL.